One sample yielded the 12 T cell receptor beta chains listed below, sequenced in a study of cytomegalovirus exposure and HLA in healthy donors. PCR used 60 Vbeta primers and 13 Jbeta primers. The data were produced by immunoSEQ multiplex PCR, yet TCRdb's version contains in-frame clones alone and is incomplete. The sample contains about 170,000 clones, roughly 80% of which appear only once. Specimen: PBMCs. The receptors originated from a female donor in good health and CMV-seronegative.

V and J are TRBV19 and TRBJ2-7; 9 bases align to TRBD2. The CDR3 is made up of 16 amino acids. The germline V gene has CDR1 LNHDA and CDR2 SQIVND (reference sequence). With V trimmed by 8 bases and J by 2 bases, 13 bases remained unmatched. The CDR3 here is CASSAAGGPFAYEQYF. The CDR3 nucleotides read TGTGCCAGTTCGGCAGCGGGAGGCCCCTTCGCCTACGAGCAGTACTTC.

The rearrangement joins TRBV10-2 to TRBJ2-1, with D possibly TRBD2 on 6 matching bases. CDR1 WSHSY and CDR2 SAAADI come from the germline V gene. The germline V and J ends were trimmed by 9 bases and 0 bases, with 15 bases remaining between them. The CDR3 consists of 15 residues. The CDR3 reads CASRDSPSSYNEQFF. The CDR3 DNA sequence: TGCGCCAGTAGGGACTCGCCTAGCTCCTACAATGAGCAGTTCTTC.

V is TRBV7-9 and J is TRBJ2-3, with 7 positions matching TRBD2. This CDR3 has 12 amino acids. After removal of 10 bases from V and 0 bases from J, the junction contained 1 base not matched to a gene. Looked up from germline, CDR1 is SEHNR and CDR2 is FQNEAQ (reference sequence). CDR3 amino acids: CATAGSTDTQYF. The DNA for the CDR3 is TGTGCCACAGCGGGAAGCACAGATACGCAGTATTTT.

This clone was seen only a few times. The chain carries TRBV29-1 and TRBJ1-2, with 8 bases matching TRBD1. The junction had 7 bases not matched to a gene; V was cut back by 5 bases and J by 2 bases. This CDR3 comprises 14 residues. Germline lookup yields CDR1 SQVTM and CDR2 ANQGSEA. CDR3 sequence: CSVRGQGGNYGYTF. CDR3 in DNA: TGCAGCGTTCGAGGACAGGGAGGAAACTATGGCTACACCTTC.

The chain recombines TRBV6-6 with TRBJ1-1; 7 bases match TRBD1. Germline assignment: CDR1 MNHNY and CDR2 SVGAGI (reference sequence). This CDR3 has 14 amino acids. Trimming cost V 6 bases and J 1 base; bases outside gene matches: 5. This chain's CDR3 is CASSAGQPNTEAFF. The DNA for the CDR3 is TGTGCCAGCAGCGCGGGACAGCCGAACACTGAAGCTTTCTTT.

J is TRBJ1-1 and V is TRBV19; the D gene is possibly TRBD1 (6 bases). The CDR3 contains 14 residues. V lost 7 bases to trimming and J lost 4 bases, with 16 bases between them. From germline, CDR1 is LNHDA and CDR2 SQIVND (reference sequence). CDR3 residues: CASTWQGLGTEAFF. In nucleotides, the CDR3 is TGTGCCAGTACCTGGCAGGGGTTGGGCACTGAAGCTTTCTTT.

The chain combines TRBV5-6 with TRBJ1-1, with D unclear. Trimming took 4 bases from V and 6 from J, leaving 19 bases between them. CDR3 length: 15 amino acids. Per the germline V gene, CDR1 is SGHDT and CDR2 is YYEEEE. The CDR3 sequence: CASSPAERGRSEAFF. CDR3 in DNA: TGTGCCAGCAGCCCGGCAGAACGGGGAAGGTCTGAAGCTTTCTTT. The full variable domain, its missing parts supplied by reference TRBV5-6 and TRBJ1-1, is DAGVTQSPTHLIKTRGQQVTLRCSPKSGHDTVSWYQQALGQGPQFIFQYYEEEERQRGNFPDRFSGHQFPNYSSELNVNALLLGDSALYLCASSPAERGRSEAFFGQGTRLTVV.

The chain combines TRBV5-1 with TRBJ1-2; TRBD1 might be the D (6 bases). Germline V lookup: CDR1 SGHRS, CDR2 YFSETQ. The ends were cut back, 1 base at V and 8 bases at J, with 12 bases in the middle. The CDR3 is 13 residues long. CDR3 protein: CASSLPGDVGYTF. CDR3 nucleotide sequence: TGCGCCAGCAGCTTGCCAGGGGACGTGGGCTACACCTTC.

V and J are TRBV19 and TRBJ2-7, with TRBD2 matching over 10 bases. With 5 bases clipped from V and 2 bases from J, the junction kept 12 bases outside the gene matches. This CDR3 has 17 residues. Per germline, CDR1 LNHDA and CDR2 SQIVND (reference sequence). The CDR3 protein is CASSAAQVGLAAYEQYF. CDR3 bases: TGTGCCAGTAGTGCAGCCCAGGTAGGACTAGCGGCCTACGAGCAGTACTTC. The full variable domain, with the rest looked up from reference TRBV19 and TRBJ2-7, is DGGITQSPKYLFRKEGQNVTLSCEQNLNHDAMYWYRQDPGQGLRLIYYSQIVNDFQKGDIAEGYSVSREKKESFPLTVTSAQKNPTAFYLCASSAAQVGLAAYEQYFGPGTRLTVT.

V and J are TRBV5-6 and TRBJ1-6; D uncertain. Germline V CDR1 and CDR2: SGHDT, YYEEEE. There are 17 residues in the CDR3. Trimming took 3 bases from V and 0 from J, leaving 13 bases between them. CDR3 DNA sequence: TGTGCCAGCAGCTCAAGACTCCGGAGCTCCTATAATTCACCCCTCCACTTT. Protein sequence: CASSSRLRSSYNSPLHF.

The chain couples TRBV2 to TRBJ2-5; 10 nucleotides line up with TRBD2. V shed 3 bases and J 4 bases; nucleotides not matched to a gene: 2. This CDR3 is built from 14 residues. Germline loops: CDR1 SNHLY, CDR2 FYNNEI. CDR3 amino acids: CASSDSGGLETQYF. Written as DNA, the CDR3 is TGTGCCAGCAGTGATAGCGGGGGGTTAGAGACCCAGTACTTC.

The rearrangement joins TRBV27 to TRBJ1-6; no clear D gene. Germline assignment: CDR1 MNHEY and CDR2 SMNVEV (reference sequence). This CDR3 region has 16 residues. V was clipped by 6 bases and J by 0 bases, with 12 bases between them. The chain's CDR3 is CASRPTPTSYNSPLHF. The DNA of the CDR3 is TGTGCCAGCAGGCCGACACCTACCTCCTATAATTCACCCCTCCACTTT.